A selection of T cell receptor beta chains follows, all from one sample in a study of shared clonotypes between healthy human individuals. The repertoire was sequenced with immunoSEQ multiplex PCR; TCRdb's copy has only in-frame clones and lacks some. In the table there are approximately 2.5 million clones, more than 85% of which are singletons. Source material: naive CD4+ T cells from PBMCs. The receptors were sampled from a man younger than 35 in good health. Some clones in this sample may be carry-over from other donors' samples. Both conserved end residues are part of each CDR3. D genes are given only for firm matches. Clone size is not always given. Where it is, it says once, few, many or a class for expanded clones.

D gene,clone size,V gene,J gene,CDR3 DNA,CDR3 protein
NA,NA,TRBV5-1,TRBJ2-7,TGCGCCAGCAGCTTGGTTAGGGGGTCCGACGAGCAGTACTTC,CASSLVRGSDEQYF
TRBD1,NA,TRBV25-1,TRBJ2-7,TGTGCCAGCATTTCACAGGGGACCGAGCAGTACTTC,CASISQGTEQYF
NA,NA,TRBV18,TRBJ2-5,TGTGCCAGCTCACCACTCGGAGGGGCCCTCCAAGAGACCCAGTACTTC,CASSPLGGALQETQYF
TRBD1,NA,TRBV7-2,TRBJ1-1,TGTGCCAGCAGCTTAGATGCGGGACAGGGGGGGACTGAAGCTTTCTTT,CASSLDAGQGGTEAFF
NA,NA,TRBV15,TRBJ1-4,TGTGCCACCAGCAGAGAGGCCGTGACGGAAAAACTGTTTTTT,CATSREAVTEKLFF
NA,NA,TRBV10-3,TRBJ2-3,TGTGCCATCAGTCATGGCGGGATAGAGGGAGATACGCAGTATTTT,CAISHGGIEGDTQYF
NA,NA,TRBV21-1,TRBJ2-5,TGTGCCAGCAGCAAAAAGACTAGCGGGACCCGGGGTAGCTCCCAAGAGACCCAGTACTTC,CASSKKTSGTRGSSQETQYF
NA,NA,TRBV15,TRBJ1-4,TGTGCCACCAGCAGAGATCTGGTAACGACAGGCGGATCAACTAATGAAAAACTGTTTTTT,CATSRDLVTTGGSTNEKLFF
NA,NA,TRBV28,TRBJ1-5,TGTGCCAGCAGTTTAATTGGAACTCAGCCCCAGCATTTT,CASSLIGTQPQHF
NA,NA,TRBV27,TRBJ2-1,TGTGCCAGCAGAAGACAGGGAGGCAATGAGCAGTTCTTC,CASRRQGGNEQFF
NA,once,TRBV13,TRBJ2-7,TGTGCCAGCAGCTTAGGGCGGAGGGGGACCACTAGCTTCTACGAGCAGTACTTC,CASSLGRRGTTSFYEQYF
NA,NA,TRBV4-3,TRBJ2-1,TGCGCCAGCAGCCGCTTGGAGGGCCCGTTTGAGCAGTTCTTC,CASSRLEGPFEQFF
TRBD1,NA,TRBV7-3,TRBJ2-2,TGTGCCAGCAGCTCCGGACAGGGGGCCGGGGAGCTGTTTTTT,CASSSGQGAGELFF
TRBD1,once,TRBV6-5,TRBJ2-7,TGTGCCAGCAGTCAGACAGGGGAGCAGTACTTC,CASSQTGEQYF
NA,NA,TRBV6-6,TRBJ1-4,TGTGCCAGCCGACAGACAGTTGGAGAACTGTTTTTT,CASRQTVGELFF
TRBD1,NA,TRBV7-8,TRBJ1-2,TGTGCCAGCAGCGTCCGGGACAGGGGAGGCTACACCTTC,CASSVRDRGGYTF
NA,NA,TRBV5-1,TRBJ2-3,TGCGCCAGCAGCCCCATGAGTGTAGCAGATACGCAGTATTTT,CASSPMSVADTQYF
TRBD2,once,TRBV28,TRBJ2-7,TGTGCCAGCAGACCCGGGGGGGGCTCCTACGAGCAGTACTTC,CASRPGGGSYEQYF
TRBD1,NA,TRBV2,TRBJ1-1,TGTGCCAGCACGGGGGCACCCGGACAGGAAAACACTGAAGCTTTCTTT,CASTGAPGQENTEAFF
NA,NA,TRBV5-1,TRBJ2-1,TGCGCCAGCAGCTTAAGGGGCGCCTACAATGAGCAGTTCTTC,CASSLRGAYNEQFF
NA,NA,TRBV30,TRBJ1-5,TGTGCCTGGAACGAACCGGGACTTCGAGGCCGCTCAGCCCCAGCATTT,CAWNEPGLRGRSAPAF
NA,NA,TRBV7-9,TRBJ1-4,TGTGCCAGCAGCTTAGCGACAGGCGGAAAACTGTTTTTT,CASSLATGGKLFF
NA,NA,TRBV30,TRBJ1-3,TGTGCCTGGAGTGTGGCACCTGGAAACACCATATATTTT,CAWSVAPGNTIYF
TRBD1,NA,TRBV30,TRBJ2-5,TGTGCAGGGACAGTTCAAGAGACCCAGTACTTC,CAGTVQETQYF
TRBD1,NA,TRBV4-1,TRBJ1-1,TGCGCCAGCAGCCAGGTCGGACAGGGTAGGTTGTACACTGAAGCTTTCTTT,CASSQVGQGRLYTEAFF
NA,NA,TRBV28,TRBJ2-7,TGTGCCAGCAGTCCTTTCCGGACAGACGAGCAGTACTTC,CASSPFRTDEQYF
NA,NA,TRBV7-2,TRBJ2-5,TGTGCCAGCAGCTTAGGCAGGTCCCCCGGAACCCAGTACTTC,CASSLGRSPGTQYF
NA,NA,TRBV19,TRBJ2-7,TGTGCCAGTAGTATAAACAGGGCGAACGAGCAGTACTTC,CASSINRANEQYF
NA,NA,TRBV18,TRBJ1-1,TGTGCCAGCTCACCATTGGGGACTGAAGCTTTCTTT,CASSPLGTEAFF
NA,NA,TRBV19,TRBJ1-5,TGTGCCAGTAGTATCTTATCATCCGGGGCATATCAGCCCCAGCATTTT,CASSILSSGAYQPQHF
TRBD2,NA,TRBV5-6,TRBJ2-4,TGTGCCAGCAGCTTGGCCAAGACTAGCGGAAACATTCAGTACTTC,CASSLAKTSGNIQYF
TRBD1,NA,TRBV14,TRBJ2-2,TGTGCCAGCAGCCAATTATACAGGGGACCTGGGGACACCGGGGAGCTGTTTTTT,CASSQLYRGPGDTGELFF
NA,NA,TRBV9,TRBJ2-7,TGTGCCAGCAGCGGGGGCCTTTTTCAATCCGGCGAGCAGTACTTC,CASSGGLFQSGEQYF
NA,NA,TRBV7-6,TRBJ1-5,TGTGCCAGCAGCCCCGGACAGAATCAGCCCCAGCATTTT,CASSPGQNQPQHF
NA,NA,TRBV9,TRBJ2-1,TGTGCCAGCAGCGTTACGGGACAAGCCTACAATGAGCAGTTCTTC,CASSVTGQAYNEQFF
NA,NA,TRBV21-1,TRBJ2-7,TGTGCCACCACAGGCCGGGGCCCCGGGATGCGCGAGCAGTACTTC,CATTGRGPGMREQYF
TRBD2,NA,TRBV27,TRBJ2-3,TGTGCCAGCAGTCCTTGGACTAGCGCTCTCTGGGGCACAGATACGCAGTATTTT,CASSPWTSALWGTDTQYF
TRBD2,NA,TRBV6-5,TRBJ2-5,TGTGCCAGCAGTTACGCCGGGACTAGCGAGGAGACCCAGTACTTC,CASSYAGTSEETQYF
NA,NA,TRBV6-1,TRBJ1-5,TGTGCCAGCAGTGGACAGTGGAATCAGCCCCAGCATTTT,CASSGQWNQPQHF
NA,few,TRBV9,TRBJ2-4,TGTGCCAGCAGCCCGTTATCCATTGGGAACATTCAGTACTTC,CASSPLSIGNIQYF
NA,once,TRBV5-6,TRBJ2-7,TGTGCCAGCAGCTCCTCGGACAGACGCTACGAGCAGTACTTC,CASSSSDRRYEQYF
NA,NA,TRBV28,TRBJ2-2,TGTGCCAGCAGTCCCTTAGGGGGAGCCCGAAGGAACACCGGGGAGCTGTTTTTT,CASSPLGGARRNTGELFF
NA,NA,TRBV9,TRBJ2-1,TGTGCCAGCAGCGTAGTAGCGGAAGTCTGGGATGAGCAGTTCTTC,CASSVVAEVWDEQFF
NA,NA,TRBV2,TRBJ2-2,TGTGCCAGCAGTGAGAGTGTCGGACCCGGGGAGCTGTTTTTT,CASSESVGPGELFF
NA,NA,TRBV5-4,TRBJ1-1,TGTGCCAGCAGCTTGGGGGCAACAGCTGAAGCTTTCTTT,CASSLGATAEAFF
TRBD2,NA,TRBV15,TRBJ2-1,TGTGCCACCAGCAGAGATAGCGGGAGGCAGTTCTTC,CATSRDSGRQFF
NA,NA,TRBV7-3,TRBJ2-2,TGTGCCAGCAGCCCCGACCGGGCCGGGGAGCTGTTTTTT,CASSPDRAGELFF
NA,NA,TRBV4-2,TRBJ1-4,TGTGCCAGCAGACGATCAGGGAATGAAAAACTGTTTTTT,CASRRSGNEKLFF
NA,once,TRBV28,TRBJ1-3,TGTGCCAGCAGTGCGCGGGGCGCTGGAAACACCATATATTTT,CASSARGAGNTIYF
NA,NA,TRBV5-1,TRBJ1-2,TGCGCCAGCAGCGGGGGTTTCGGGACTCTGTTC,CASSGGFGTLF
TRBD1,NA,TRBV28,TRBJ1-4,TGTGCCAGCAGTAAAGGGGGCGCATCTAATGAAAAACTGTTTTTT,CASSKGGASNEKLFF
NA,once,TRBV5-1,TRBJ2-3,TGCGCCAGCAGCTTGGCGGGTGGCACAGATACGCAGTATTTT,CASSLAGGTDTQYF